This TCR beta chain was found in a study of cytomegalovirus exposure and HLA in healthy donors. 13 Jbeta primers and 60 Vbeta primers were used for the PCR. This table comes from immunoSEQ multiplex PCR, and its TCRdb copy is limited to in-frame clones, with some not included. Of under 200,000 clones in the sample, 75% to 90% were seen once. The CDR3 is 16 residues long. Trimming pared 0 bases from V and 1 base from J, leaving 11 bases between. The germline gives CDR1 MNHEY, CDR2 SVGAGI. This clonotype was obtained from a woman aged 18-30 years in good health and CMV-seronegative. The genes are TRBV6-5 and TRBJ2-3; D uncertain. Sequencing was performed on PBMCs. For the CDR3, the DNA is TGTGCCAGCAGTTACTCGAGTCCGCCCCGCACAGATACGCAGTATTTT. The encoded protein is CASSYSSPPRTDTQYF.